This is a list of T cell receptor beta chains from one sample in a study of sequential checkpoint blockade in melanoma. Clones were sequenced by immunoSEQ multiplex PCR, and TCRdb holds only the in-frame ones, with some missing. The table lists roughly 5,400 clones, about 29% of them singletons. The source material was tumor tissue (inferred from file names), sampled from a patient given nivolumab and ipilimumab in sequence. The receptors shown here come from a human donor with melanoma. CDR3s include the opening cysteine and the closing phenylalanine or tryptophan. The order of the fields is clone size, V gene, D gene, J gene, CDR3 protein, CDR3 DNA. A D gene is named only where the DNA matches it firmly. For some rows the clone size is stated as once, few or many, or as a class when expanded; others skip it.

clone_size: medium-sized; v_call: TRBV6-8; d_call: .; j_call: TRBJ1-5; cdr3_aa: CASNTRGADQPQHF; cdr3_nt: TGTGCCAGCAACACACGGGGGGCGGATCAGCCCCAGCATTTT
clone_size: few; v_call: TRBV6-8; d_call: .; j_call: TRBJ2-7; cdr3_aa: CASSYAGAYEQYF; cdr3_nt: TGTGCCAGCAGTTACGCAGGGGCCTACGAGCAGTACTTC
clone_size: .; v_call: TRBV18; d_call: TRBD1; j_call: TRBJ2-7; cdr3_aa: CASSPPSGQGYEQYF; cdr3_nt: TGTGCCAGCTCACCACCGAGCGGACAGGGCTACGAGCAGTACTTC
clone_size: few; v_call: TRBV6-8; d_call: TRBD1; j_call: TRBJ2-3; cdr3_aa: CASSLQGASTDTQYF; cdr3_nt: TGTGCCAGCAGTTTACAGGGGGCTAGCACAGATACGCAGTATTTT
clone_size: many; v_call: TRBV11-3; d_call: TRBD1; j_call: TRBJ2-5; cdr3_aa: CASSIDRAAETQYF; cdr3_nt: TGTGCCAGCAGCATTGACAGGGCTGCGGAGACCCAGTACTTC
clone_size: .; v_call: TRBV5-1; d_call: .; j_call: TRBJ2-2; cdr3_aa: CASSKGDSDYVPGELFF; cdr3_nt: TGCGCCAGCAGTAAGGGAGACAGCGACTATGTTCCCGGGGAGCTGTTTTTT
clone_size: few; v_call: TRBV9; d_call: .; j_call: TRBJ1-4; cdr3_aa: CASSVGPGNEKLFF; cdr3_nt: TGTGCCAGCAGCGTAGGCCCAGGGAATGAAAAACTGTTTTTT
clone_size: many; v_call: TRBV11-3; d_call: .; j_call: TRBJ2-7; cdr3_aa: CASSLRSTGQRRTRDEQYF; cdr3_nt: TGTGCCAGCAGCTTGCGATCCACAGGGCAACGGAGAACGAGGGACGAGCAGTACTTC
clone_size: .; v_call: TRBV12-5; d_call: .; j_call: TRBJ2-2; cdr3_aa: CASAPDNPLGTGELFF; cdr3_nt: TGTGCTAGTGCTCCGGACAATCCACTTGGGACCGGGGAGCTGTTTTTT
clone_size: few; v_call: TRBV28; d_call: TRBD1; j_call: TRBJ2-7; cdr3_aa: CASSSLDRGEQYF; cdr3_nt: TGTGCCAGCAGTTCACTAGACAGGGGCGAGCAGTACTTC
clone_size: .; v_call: TRBV14; d_call: .; j_call: TRBJ2-3; cdr3_aa: CASKAPRGAGVDTQYF; cdr3_nt: TGTGCCAGCAAAGCCCCAAGGGGGGCGGGAGTAGATACGCAGTATTTT
clone_size: few; v_call: TRBV9; d_call: .; j_call: TRBJ1-1; cdr3_aa: CASSVDSRNTEAFF; cdr3_nt: TGTGCCAGCAGCGTAGATAGCCGAAACACTGAAGCTTTCTTT
clone_size: .; v_call: TRBV29-1; d_call: .; j_call: TRBJ1-3; cdr3_aa: CSATTKGGNTIYF; cdr3_nt: TGCAGCGCCACTACAAAGGGGGGGAACACCATATATTTT
clone_size: .; v_call: TRBV30; d_call: .; j_call: TRBJ1-5; cdr3_aa: CAWSVSPGQPQHF; cdr3_nt: TGTGCCTGGAGTGTTAGCCCGGGTCAGCCCCAGCATTTT
clone_size: few; v_call: TRBV28; d_call: .; j_call: TRBJ1-3; cdr3_aa: CASSPPENTIYF; cdr3_nt: TGTGCCAGCAGCCCCCCTGAAAACACCATATATTTT
clone_size: .; v_call: TRBV9; d_call: .; j_call: TRBJ1-4; cdr3_aa: CASSVETQGTNEKLFF; cdr3_nt: TGTGCCAGCAGCGTAGAAACGCAGGGAACTAATGAAAAACTGTTTTTT
clone_size: .; v_call: TRBV29-1; d_call: .; j_call: TRBJ1-1; cdr3_aa: CSVGDPNTEAFF; cdr3_nt: TGCAGCGTTGGGGACCCGAACACTGAAGCTTTCTTT
clone_size: .; v_call: TRBV28; d_call: TRBD1; j_call: TRBJ1-2; cdr3_aa: CATLGDRGQRGYTF; cdr3_nt: TGTGCCACCCTAGGTGACAGGGGGCAGAGGGGCTACACCTTC
clone_size: few; v_call: TRBV1; d_call: .; j_call: TRBJ2-7; cdr3_aa: CASSQGTGVEQYF; cdr3_nt: TGCGCCAGCAGCCAAGGGACAGGGGTCGAGCAGTACTTC
clone_size: many; v_call: TRBV6-1; d_call: .; j_call: TRBJ2-7; cdr3_aa: CASSEVRSSYEQYF; cdr3_nt: TGTGCCAGCAGTGAAGTCAGGAGCTCCTACGAGCAGTACTTC
clone_size: .; v_call: TRBV28; d_call: TRBD1; j_call: TRBJ1-5; cdr3_aa: CASSLYQGAQPQHF; cdr3_nt: TGTGCCAGCAGTTTATATCAGGGGGCCCAGCCCCAGCATTTT
clone_size: .; v_call: TRBV6-8; d_call: .; j_call: TRBJ2-1; cdr3_aa: CASSYDGGLNNEQFF; cdr3_nt: TGTGCCAGCAGTTACGACGGGGGTTTGAACAATGAGCAGTTCTTC
clone_size: few; v_call: TRBV6-8; d_call: TRBD1; j_call: TRBJ2-3; cdr3_aa: CASSRDRVTDTQYF; cdr3_nt: TGTGCCAGCAGCAGGGACAGGGTTACAGATACGCAGTATTTT
clone_size: many; v_call: TRBV7-6; d_call: TRBD2; j_call: TRBJ2-3; cdr3_aa: CASSRGLAGGPDTQYF; cdr3_nt: TGTGCCAGCAGCCGGGGACTAGCGGGAGGGCCAGATACGCAGTATTTT
clone_size: few; v_call: TRBV14; d_call: .; j_call: TRBJ2-1; cdr3_aa: CASSPLLGSSYNEQFF; cdr3_nt: TGTGCCAGCAGCCCCCTACTAGGGAGCTCCTACAATGAGCAGTTCTTC
clone_size: few; v_call: TRBV28; d_call: .; j_call: TRBJ2-3; cdr3_aa: CASTSAGTVPDTQYF; cdr3_nt: TGTGCCAGCACCTCCGCGGGGACAGTCCCAGATACGCAGTATTTT
clone_size: many; v_call: TRBV11-3; d_call: TRBD1; j_call: TRBJ1-1; cdr3_aa: CASSGRQGRVTEAFF; cdr3_nt: TGTGCCAGCAGCGGCCGACAGGGGAGGGTTACTGAAGCTTTCTTT
clone_size: medium-sized; v_call: TRBV6-8; d_call: TRBD2; j_call: TRBJ2-2; cdr3_aa: CASSSGTRRNTGELFF; cdr3_nt: TGTGCCAGCAGTTCCGGGACTAGACGGAACACCGGGGAGCTGTTTTTT
clone_size: .; v_call: TRBV30; d_call: .; j_call: TRBJ2-5; cdr3_aa: CAWRWFEGSAETQYF; cdr3_nt: TGTGCCTGGAGATGGTTTGAGGGGTCCGCGGAGACCCAGTACTTC
clone_size: .; v_call: TRBV28; d_call: .; j_call: TRBJ2-5; cdr3_aa: CASSQISEPKETQYF; cdr3_nt: TGTGCCAGCAGCCAAATTAGCGAACCGAAGGAGACCCAGTACTTC
clone_size: .; v_call: TRBV19; d_call: .; j_call: TRBJ2-5; cdr3_aa: CASSGTGGQETQYF; cdr3_nt: TGTGCCAGTAGCGGGACTGGGGGCCAAGAGACCCAGTACTTC
clone_size: few; v_call: TRBV19; d_call: TRBD1; j_call: TRBJ1-1; cdr3_aa: CASKYITGVNTEAFF; cdr3_nt: TGTGCCAGTAAGTATATCACAGGGGTGAACACTGAAGCTTTCTTT
clone_size: .; v_call: TRBV28; d_call: .; j_call: TRBJ1-1; cdr3_aa: CASSRFTDLLEAFF; cdr3_nt: TGTGCCAGCAGCCGCTTTACGGATTTACTTGAAGCTTTCTTT
clone_size: many; v_call: TRBV6-8; d_call: .; j_call: TRBJ2-7; cdr3_aa: CAISPEGGRSYEQYF; cdr3_nt: TGTGCCATCAGTCCCGAGGGGGGGCGTTCCTACGAGCAGTACTTC
clone_size: few; v_call: TRBV6-8; d_call: .; j_call: TRBJ1-2; cdr3_aa: CASSYSGGSPGYTF; cdr3_nt: TGTGCCAGCAGTTACTCTGGGGGATCGCCCGGCTACACCTTC
clone_size: few; v_call: TRBV6-1; d_call: TRBD1; j_call: TRBJ1-2; cdr3_aa: CASSEEFQGANGYTF; cdr3_nt: TGTGCCAGCAGTGAAGAGTTCCAGGGGGCGAATGGCTACACCTTC
clone_size: few; v_call: TRBV6-8; d_call: .; j_call: TRBJ2-2; cdr3_aa: CASSYDSLGGGTGELFF; cdr3_nt: TGTGCCAGCAGTTACGATAGTCTGGGGGGAGGAACCGGGGAGCTGTTTTTT
clone_size: .; v_call: TRBV5-1; d_call: .; j_call: TRBJ1-2; cdr3_aa: CASSLAGELDGYTF; cdr3_nt: TGCGCCAGCAGCTTGGCAGGGGAGCTGGACGGCTACACCTTC
clone_size: few; v_call: TRBV18; d_call: .; j_call: TRBJ1-3; cdr3_aa: CASSPSDTSGNTIYF; cdr3_nt: TGTGCCAGCTCACCATCGGACACCTCTGGAAACACCATATATTTT
clone_size: few; v_call: TRBV6-8; d_call: .; j_call: TRBJ2-1; cdr3_aa: CASSYWKGSPGAYEQFF; cdr3_nt: TGTGCCAGCAGTTACTGGAAGGGGTCACCGGGAGCCTATGAGCAGTTCTTC
clone_size: medium-sized; v_call: TRBV6-8; d_call: .; j_call: TRBJ1-1; cdr3_aa: CASSGGRTEAFF; cdr3_nt: TGTGCCAGCAGCGGTGGGAGGACTGAAGCTTTCTTT
clone_size: .; v_call: TRBV6-8; d_call: TRBD1; j_call: TRBJ1-5; cdr3_aa: CASRTGMQDQPQHF; cdr3_nt: TGTGCCAGCAGGACAGGGATGCAAGATCAGCCCCAGCATTTT
clone_size: medium-sized; v_call: TRBV11-3; d_call: TRBD1; j_call: TRBJ2-1; cdr3_aa: CASSFQGANNEQFF; cdr3_nt: TGTGCCAGCAGCTTCCAGGGGGCCAACAATGAGCAGTTCTTC
clone_size: .; v_call: TRBV28; d_call: .; j_call: TRBJ2-7; cdr3_aa: CASTPLGLTYEQYF; cdr3_nt: TGTGCCAGCACCCCCTTGGGGCTAACCTACGAGCAGTACTTC
clone_size: .; v_call: TRBV29-1; d_call: TRBD1; j_call: TRBJ1-3; cdr3_aa: CSGATRQGSGNTIYF; cdr3_nt: TGCAGCGGGGCGACTAGACAGGGCTCTGGAAACACCATATATTTT
clone_size: .; v_call: TRBV18; d_call: .; j_call: TRBJ1-2; cdr3_aa: CASSLDWNGYTF; cdr3_nt: TGTGCCAGCTCACTCGATTGGAATGGCTACACCTTC
clone_size: .; v_call: TRBV29-1; d_call: .; j_call: TRBJ2-2; cdr3_aa: CSVLQRSNTGELFF; cdr3_nt: TGCAGCGTCTTGCAGCGGTCGAACACCGGGGAGCTGTTTTTT
clone_size: many; v_call: TRBV11-3; d_call: TRBD2; j_call: TRBJ2-7; cdr3_aa: CASSLVIAGEYEQYF; cdr3_nt: TGTGCCAGCAGCTTAGTAATAGCGGGGGAATACGAGCAGTACTTC
clone_size: .; v_call: TRBV6-8; d_call: .; j_call: TRBJ2-3; cdr3_aa: CASSYSKDTQYF; cdr3_nt: TGTGCCAGCAGTTACTCGAAGGATACGCAGTATTTT
clone_size: many; v_call: TRBV11-3; d_call: .; j_call: TRBJ1-1; cdr3_aa: CASSLGTGDTEAFF; cdr3_nt: TGTGCCAGCAGCTTAGGGACGGGGGACACTGAAGCTTTCTTT
clone_size: .; v_call: TRBV27; d_call: .; j_call: TRBJ2-7; cdr3_aa: CASSLSQGRYEQYF; cdr3_nt: TGTGCCAGCAGTTTATCCCAGGGGCGGTACGAGCAGTACTTC
clone_size: .; v_call: TRBV11-3; d_call: TRBD1; j_call: TRBJ2-3; cdr3_aa: CASSTPQGARTDTQYF; cdr3_nt: TGTGCCAGCAGCACCCCACAGGGGGCGCGGACAGATACGCAGTATTTT
clone_size: .; v_call: TRBV16; d_call: TRBD2; j_call: TRBJ2-1; cdr3_aa: CASSPRVAGVYGNEQFF; cdr3_nt: TGTGCCAGCAGCCCGCGGGTAGCGGGAGTGTACGGCAATGAGCAGTTCTTC